The rows below give T cell receptor beta chains drawn from one sample of a study of regulatory T cells in long-lasting Graves disease. TCRdb called the multiplex PCR reads again in MiXCR, with one record for every CDR3 protein. In the table there are about 540,000 distinct CDR3 sequences, approximately 13% of which are singletons. These same records also appear under a second study, on T cells in Graves' hyperthyroidism and ophthalmopathy.

The input for sequencing was peripheral blood mononuclear cells (PBMCs), taken at new diagnosis, from a patient treated with antithyroid drugs. Receptor source: a man under 40 with Graves disease. Both conserved end residues are part of each CDR3. Each record gives: clone size, J gene, V gene, D gene, CDR3 length, CDR3 DNA, CDR3 protein. The D gene is left open where the match is weak. Not every row has a clone size; where given, it reads once, few, many or a size class.

many	TRBJ1-2	TRBV20-1	TRBD1	9	TGCAGTGCTGACAGGGAATACACCTTC	CSADREYTF
many	TRBJ1-1	TRBV29-1	-	12	TGCAGCGTTGAGATGGGGGACACTGAAGCTTTCTTT	CSVEMGDTEAFF
few	TRBJ2-5	TRBV5-1	-	16	TGCGCCAGCAGCCCCTTAACCGGGACATACCAAGAGACCCAGTACTTC	CASSPLTGTYQETQYF
many	TRBJ1-3	TRBV7-2	TRBD1	14	TGTGCCAGCAGCCGCGGACAGGGGCAAAACACCATATATTTT	CASSRGQGQNTIYF
few	TRBJ2-7	TRBV5-8	-	12	TGTGCCAGCAGCTTGCAACCCCACGAGCAGTACTTC	CASSLQPHEQYF
few	TRBJ2-7	TRBV4-1	-	14	TGCGCCAGCAGCCAGCTCACACCCACCTACGAGCAGTACTTC	CASSQLTPTYEQYF
many	TRBJ2-7	TRBV14	TRBD2	16	TGTGCCAGCAGCGCGACTAGCGGGAGGGCCATCTACGAGCAGTACTTC	CASSATSGRAIYEQYF
many	TRBJ2-5	TRBV2	-	13	TGTGCCAGCGGGGCAGGGGAAGGAGAGACCCAGTACTTC	CASGAGEGETQYF
many	TRBJ1-5	TRBV2	TRBD1	14	TGTGCCAGCGGGACAGGGAGGGTGGGTCAGCCCCAGCATTTT	CASGTGRVGQPQHF
few	TRBJ2-7	TRBV12-5	TRBD1	17	TGTGCTAGTGGTTTGGTACAGCAGATGACAGGGATCTACGAGCAGTACTTC	CASGLVQQMTGIYEQYF
many	TRBJ2-3	TRBV30	TRBD1	17	TGTGCCTGGAGCGCGTTCCTCAGGGGGCAGGTCACAGATACGCAGTATTTT	CAWSAFLRGQVTDTQYF
many	TRBJ2-1	TRBV11-2	-	17	TGTGCCAGCAGCTTAGATAGGGCAGTCCTATCCTACAATGAGCAGTTCTTC	CASSLDRAVLSYNEQFF
many	TRBJ2-1	TRBV24-1	-	14	TGTGCCACCAGTGAGGCAGGGAGAGGCTATGAGCAGTTCTTC	CATSEAGRGYEQFF
-	TRBJ2-5	TRBV30	TRBD2	15	TGTGCCTGGAGTGTACAGGGACTAGCGGGAGAGACCCAGTACTTC	CAWSVQGLAGETQYF
-	TRBJ2-7	TRBV6-2/TRBV6-3	TRBD1	13	TGTGCCAGCAGTTACGGGGGACAGGCTGAGCAGTACTTC	CASSYGGQAEQYF
-	TRBJ2-1	TRBV24-1	-	13	TGTGCCACAGGACAGAGCCTCTACAATGAGCAGTTCTTC	CATGQSLYNEQFF
few	TRBJ1-4	TRBV12-5	TRBD1	17	TGTGCTAGTGGTTGGGGACAGGGGGCCTCAACTAATGAAAAACTGTTTTTT	CASGWGQGASTNEKLFF
-	TRBJ2-1	TRBV20-1	TRBD2	12	TGCAGCGGGAGCGGGAGGTACAATGAGCAGTTCTTC	CSGSGRYNEQFF
many	TRBJ1-4	TRBV6-9	-	14	TGTGCCAGCAGTTCCGGGGACGGGAATGAAAAACTGTTTTTT	CASSSGDGNEKLFF
many	TRBJ1-1	TRBV6-2/TRBV6-3	-	11	TGTGCCAGCAGAACCAACACTGAAGCTTTCTTT	CASRTNTEAFF
few	TRBJ1-3	TRBV5-1	-	14	TGCGCCAGCAGCCGTGAGGCGACAGGAAACACCATATATTTT	CASSREATGNTIYF
-	TRBJ2-7	TRBV20-1	-	13	TGCAGTGCTAAAGAGACAGGGCGGGGCGAGCAGTACTTC	CSAKETGRGEQYF
many	TRBJ2-3	TRBV3-1	-	15	TGTGCCAGCAGCCAAAACAGGGTGGGCACAGATACGCAGTATTTT	CASSQNRVGTDTQYF
-	TRBJ1-2	TRBV20-1	TRBD1	15	TGCAGTGCTAGAGATGGCGGAGACAGGGTATCTGGCTACACCTTC	CSARDGGDRVSGYTF
many	TRBJ2-3	TRBV12-3/TRBV12-4	-	16	TGTGCCAGCAGTCCTCCGACGGGGGCCTCCTCGGGTACGCAGTATTTT	CASSPPTGASSGTQYF
many	TRBJ1-5	TRBV20-1	TRBD1	14	TGCAGTGCTACCCGGGACAGGCTAAATCAGCCCCAGCATTTT	CSATRDRLNQPQHF
many	TRBJ2-1	TRBV5-1	TRBD1	15	TGCGCCAGCAGCCCTCCGGGGACAGGGAGGAATGAGCAGTTCTTC	CASSPPGTGRNEQFF
many	TRBJ2-1	TRBV27	TRBD1	13	TGTGCCAGCTTAAGCCGACAGGGGCATGAGCAGTTCTTC	CASLSRQGHEQFF
many	TRBJ1-6	TRBV3-1	-	14	TGTGCCAGCAGCCCCACAGGGTACCGGTCACCCCTCCACTTT	CASSPTGYRSPLHF
-	TRBJ2-7	TRBV12-3/TRBV12-4	-	14	TGTGCCAGCAGTCCTCCCGGGACACCGTACGAGCAGTACTTC	CASSPPGTPYEQYF
many	TRBJ1-1	TRBV15	-	14	TGTGCCACCAGCAGAGATCCGGCAGCCTTGGAAGCTTTCTTT	CATSRDPAALEAFF
few	TRBJ2-6	TRBV19	-	15	TGTGCCAGTAGTATCGGACGGAGTGGGGCCAACGTCCTGACTTTC	CASSIGRSGANVLTF
-	TRBJ1-3	TRBV10-3	-	16	TGTGCCATCAGTGATCTCCAGGGATTCTCTGGAAACACCATATATTTT	CAISDLQGFSGNTIYF
many	TRBJ2-7	TRBV29-1	-	11	TGCAGCGTAGGACTGGCAGGGGAGCAGTACTTC	CSVGLAGEQYF
many	TRBJ2-7	TRBV20-1	-	15	TGCAGTGCTGTTCCACCTGACATCCGTGCATACGAGCAGTACTTC	CSAVPPDIRAYEQYF
few	TRBJ2-4	TRBV5-1	TRBD2	17	TGCGCCAGCAGCACGGGACTAGCTCTGGCAGCCAAAAACATTCAGTACTTC	CASSTGLALAAKNIQYF
many	TRBJ2-7	TRBV7-2	TRBD1	17	TGTGCCAGCAGCTTTGGGAGCGGGACAGGGGGTTCCTACGAGCAGTACTTC	CASSFGSGTGGSYEQYF
many	TRBJ2-7	TRBV11-2	TRBD1	15	TGTGCCAGCAGCTTAGTAGGGACAGGCGACTACGAGCAGTACTTC	CASSLVGTGDYEQYF
many	TRBJ2-1	TRBV7-2	TRBD2	15	TGTGCCAGCGGGTTAACTAGCGGGGCAAACAATGAGCAGTTCTTC	CASGLTSGANNEQFF
many	TRBJ2-7	TRBV12-3/TRBV12-4	TRBD2	14	TGTGCCAGCACCTTTGCGGGAGTGGGCCAGGAGCAGTACTTC	CASTFAGVGQEQYF
many	TRBJ2-2	TRBV2	-	14	TGTGCCAGCAGTGAAGCGCCGGTACCCGGGGAGCTGTTTTTT	CASSEAPVPGELFF
-	TRBJ2-4	TRBV7-9	-	17	TGTGCCAGCAGCCTAGACCCCCGCCCGAGAGCCAAAAACATTCAGTACTTC	CASSLDPRPRAKNIQYF
many	TRBJ2-7	TRBV27	-	12	TGTGCCAGCAGTTTGGGGTTAAGGGAGCAGTACTTC	CASSLGLREQYF
many	TRBJ1-1	TRBV24-1	-	13	TGTGCCACCACGGGACCGGGGAACACTGAAGCTTTCTTT	CATTGPGNTEAFF
many	TRBJ2-4	TRBV2	TRBD2	18	TGTGCCAGCAGCCCCGGACTAGCGGGAGGGCCGACCAAAAACATTCAGTACTTC	CASSPGLAGGPTKNIQYF
-	TRBJ2-5	TRBV12-3/TRBV12-4	-	13	TGTGTCAGCAGCCGGGAGAGGGGGGAGACCCAGTACTTC	CVSSRERGETQYF
many	TRBJ2-3	TRBV2	-	15	TGTGCCAGCAACCTACAGGACCGAATCACAGATACGCAGTATTTT	CASNLQDRITDTQYF
-	TRBJ2-1	TRBV4-1	TRBD2	16	TGCGCCAGCAGCCAAGGCCCCGGGACTAGTAACAATGAGCAGTTCTTC	CASSQGPGTSNNEQFF
many	TRBJ2-2	TRBV19	TRBD2	17	TGTGCCAGTAGTATAGATCGACTAGCGGGAACGGCCGGGGAGCTGTTTTTT	CASSIDRLAGTAGELFF
few	TRBJ1-5	TRBV12-3/TRBV12-4	-	16	TGTGCCAGCAGTTTAGGTAGACCGAGGGGGAATCAGCCCCAGCATTTT	CASSLGRPRGNQPQHF
once	TRBJ2-3	TRBV9	-	16	TGTGCCAGCAGCGTAGCGAGGGGACGGGCCCAAGATACGCAGTATTTT	CASSVARGRAQDTQYF
many	TRBJ2-2	TRBV10-3	TRBD2	17	TGTGCCACCAGCGTGAAGCGGGAGGGCCCGTACACCGGGGAGCTGTTTTTT	CATSVKREGPYTGELFF